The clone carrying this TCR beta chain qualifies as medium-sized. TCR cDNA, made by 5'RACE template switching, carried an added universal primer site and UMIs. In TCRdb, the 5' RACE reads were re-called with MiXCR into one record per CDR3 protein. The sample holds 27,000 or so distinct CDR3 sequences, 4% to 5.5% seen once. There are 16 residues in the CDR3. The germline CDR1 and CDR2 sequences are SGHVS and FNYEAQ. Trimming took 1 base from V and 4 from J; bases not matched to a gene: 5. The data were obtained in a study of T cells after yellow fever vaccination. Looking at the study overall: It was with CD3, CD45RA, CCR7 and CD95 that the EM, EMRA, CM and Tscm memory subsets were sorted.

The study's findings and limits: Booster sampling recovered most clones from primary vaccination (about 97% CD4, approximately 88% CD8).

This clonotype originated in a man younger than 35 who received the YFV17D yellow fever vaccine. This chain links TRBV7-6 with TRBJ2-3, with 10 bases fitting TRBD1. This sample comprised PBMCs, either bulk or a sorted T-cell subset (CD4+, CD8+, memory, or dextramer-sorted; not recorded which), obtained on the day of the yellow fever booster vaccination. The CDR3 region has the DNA TGTGCCAGCAGCTTAGAAGGGGACAGGGGTTCAGATACGCAGTATTTT. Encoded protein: CASSLEGDRGSDTQYF.